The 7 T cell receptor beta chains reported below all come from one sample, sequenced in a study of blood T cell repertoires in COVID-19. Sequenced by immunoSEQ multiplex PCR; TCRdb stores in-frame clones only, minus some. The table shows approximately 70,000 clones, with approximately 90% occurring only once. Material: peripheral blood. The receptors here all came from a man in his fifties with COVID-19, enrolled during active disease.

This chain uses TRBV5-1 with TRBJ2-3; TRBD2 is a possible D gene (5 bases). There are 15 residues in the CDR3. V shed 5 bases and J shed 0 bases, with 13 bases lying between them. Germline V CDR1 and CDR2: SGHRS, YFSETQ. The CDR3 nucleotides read TGCGCCAGCAGGGTGTTTCCGGGGAGCACAGATACGCAGTATTTT. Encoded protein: CASRVFPGSTDTQYF.

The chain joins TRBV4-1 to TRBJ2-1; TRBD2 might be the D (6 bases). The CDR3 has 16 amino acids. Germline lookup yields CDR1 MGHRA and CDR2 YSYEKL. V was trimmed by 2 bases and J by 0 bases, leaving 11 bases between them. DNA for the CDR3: TGCGCCAGCAGCCAATCCCTAGCGAGCTCCTACAATGAGCAGTTCTTC. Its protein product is CASSQSLASSYNEQFF.

CDR3 protein: CASSSYLTDSSYEQYF. The CDR3 nucleotides read TGCGCCAGCAGCTCATACCTGACGGACAGCTCCTACGAGCAGTACTTC. V gene TRBV5-1 combines with J gene TRBJ2-7, with D possibly matching TRBD1 (6 bases). The germline gives CDR1 SGHRS, CDR2 YFSETQ. V was trimmed by 3 bases and J by 0 bases, leaving 16 bases between them. The CDR3 is 16 residues long.

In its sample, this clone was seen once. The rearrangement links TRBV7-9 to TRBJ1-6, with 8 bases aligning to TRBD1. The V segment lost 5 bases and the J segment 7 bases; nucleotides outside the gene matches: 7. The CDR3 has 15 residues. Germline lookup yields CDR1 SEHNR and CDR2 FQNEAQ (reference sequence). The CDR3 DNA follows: TGTGCCAGCAGCCCCGGACAGGGAGACAATTCACCCCTCCACTTT. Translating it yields CASSPGQGDNSPLHF.

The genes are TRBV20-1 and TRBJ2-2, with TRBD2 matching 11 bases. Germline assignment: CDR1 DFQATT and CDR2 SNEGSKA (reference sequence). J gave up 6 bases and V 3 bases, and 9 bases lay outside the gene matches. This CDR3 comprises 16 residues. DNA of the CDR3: TGCAGTGCTAGTCTCCTAGCGGGAGGTGGTGCCGGGGAGCTGTTTTTT. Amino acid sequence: CSASLLAGGGAGELFF.

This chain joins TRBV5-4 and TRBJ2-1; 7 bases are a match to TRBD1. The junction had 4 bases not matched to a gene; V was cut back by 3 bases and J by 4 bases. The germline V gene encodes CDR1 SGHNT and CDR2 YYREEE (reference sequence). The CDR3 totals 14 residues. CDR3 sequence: CASSSRQGYNEQFF. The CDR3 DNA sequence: TGTGCCAGCAGCTCTAGACAGGGTTACAATGAGCAGTTCTTC.

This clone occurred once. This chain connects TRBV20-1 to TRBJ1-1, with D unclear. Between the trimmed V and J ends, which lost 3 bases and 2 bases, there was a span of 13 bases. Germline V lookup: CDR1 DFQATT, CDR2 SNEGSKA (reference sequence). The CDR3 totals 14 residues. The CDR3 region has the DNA TGCAGTGCTAGTCGGGAGGGATCTAACACTGAAGCTTTCTTT. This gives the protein CSASREGSNTEAFF.